This T cell receptor (beta chain) was documented in a study of shared clonotypes between healthy human individuals. Looking at the study overall: Each donor had three CD4 naive, three CD4 memory, two CD8 naive and one CD8 memory plate.

Using immunoSEQ multiplex PCR, the repertoire was profiled, and TCRdb retains in-frame clones only, with some absent. The data hold approximately 2.5 million clones, with roughly 92% observed a single time. The CDR3 spans 16 residues. Sequencing was done on a sample of naive CD4+ T cells sorted from blood. The subset was: CD45RA+ positively selected. The chain is built from TRBV1 and TRBJ2-7. TRBV1 is designated a pseudogene. The TCR originated in a man younger than 30 in good health. CDR3 sequence reads: CTSSLSPDGPGYEQYF. The CDR3 nucleotides read TGCACCAGCAGCCTTTCCCCCGACGGGCCGGGCTACGAGCAGTACTTC.